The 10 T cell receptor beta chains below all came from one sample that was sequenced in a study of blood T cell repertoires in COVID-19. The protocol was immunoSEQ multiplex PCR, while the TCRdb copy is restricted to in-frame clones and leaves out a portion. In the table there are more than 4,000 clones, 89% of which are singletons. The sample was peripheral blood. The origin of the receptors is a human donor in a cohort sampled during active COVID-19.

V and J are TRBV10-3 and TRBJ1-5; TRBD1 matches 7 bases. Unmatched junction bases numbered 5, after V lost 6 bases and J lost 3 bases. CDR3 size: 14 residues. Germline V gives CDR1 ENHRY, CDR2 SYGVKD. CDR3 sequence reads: CAISPGQYNQPQHF. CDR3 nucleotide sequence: TGTGCCATCAGCCCGGGACAGTACAATCAGCCCCAGCATTTT.

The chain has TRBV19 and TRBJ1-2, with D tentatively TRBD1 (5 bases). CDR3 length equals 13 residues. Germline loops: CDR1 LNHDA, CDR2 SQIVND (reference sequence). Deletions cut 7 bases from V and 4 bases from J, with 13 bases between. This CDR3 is CASNANGAYGYTF. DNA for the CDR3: TGTGCCAGTAATGCTAATGGGGCCTATGGCTACACCTTC.

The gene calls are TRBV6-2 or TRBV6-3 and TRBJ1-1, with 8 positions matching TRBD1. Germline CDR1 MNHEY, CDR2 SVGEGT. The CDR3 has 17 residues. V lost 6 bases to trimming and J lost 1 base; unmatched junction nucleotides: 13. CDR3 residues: CASSPQTGVRANTEAFF. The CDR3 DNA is TGTGCCAGCAGCCCCCAGACAGGGGTCAGGGCGAACACTGAAGCTTTCTTT.

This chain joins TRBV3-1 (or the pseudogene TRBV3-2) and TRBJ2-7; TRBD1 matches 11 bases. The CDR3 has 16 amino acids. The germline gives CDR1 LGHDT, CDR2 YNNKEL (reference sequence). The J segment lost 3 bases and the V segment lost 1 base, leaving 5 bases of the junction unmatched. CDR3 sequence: CASSQGTGTGGYEQYF. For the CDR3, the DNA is TGTGCCAGCAGCCAAGGTACCGGGACAGGGGGCTACGAGCAGTACTTC.

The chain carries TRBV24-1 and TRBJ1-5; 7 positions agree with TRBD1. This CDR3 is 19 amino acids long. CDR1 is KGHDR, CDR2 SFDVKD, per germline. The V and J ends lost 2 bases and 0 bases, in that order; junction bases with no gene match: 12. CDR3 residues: CATSDSTGRTHYSNQPQHF. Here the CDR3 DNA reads TGTGCCACCAGTGATTCGACAGGGCGGACCCATTATAGCAATCAGCCCCAGCATTTT.

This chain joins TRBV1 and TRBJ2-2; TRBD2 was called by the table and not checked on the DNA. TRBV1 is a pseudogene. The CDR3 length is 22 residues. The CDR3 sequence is CTSSQDPGTSGALLGNTGELFF. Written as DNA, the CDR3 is TGCACCAGCAGCCAAGATCCGGGGACTAGCGGGGCCCTATTGGGGAACACCGGGGAGCTGTTTTTT.

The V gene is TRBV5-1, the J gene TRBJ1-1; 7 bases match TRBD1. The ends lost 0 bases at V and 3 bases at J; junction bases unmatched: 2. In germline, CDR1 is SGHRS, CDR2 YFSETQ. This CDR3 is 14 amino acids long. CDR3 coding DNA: TGCGCCAGCAGCTTGGGGGACAGTTACACTGAAGCTTTCTTT. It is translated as CASSLGDSYTEAFF.

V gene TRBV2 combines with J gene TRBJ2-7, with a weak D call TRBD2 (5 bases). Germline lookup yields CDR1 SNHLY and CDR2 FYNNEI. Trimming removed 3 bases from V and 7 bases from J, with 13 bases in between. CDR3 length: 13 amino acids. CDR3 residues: CASSEHPGWEQYF. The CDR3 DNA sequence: TGTGCCAGCAGTGAGCACCCGGGGTGGGAGCAGTACTTC.

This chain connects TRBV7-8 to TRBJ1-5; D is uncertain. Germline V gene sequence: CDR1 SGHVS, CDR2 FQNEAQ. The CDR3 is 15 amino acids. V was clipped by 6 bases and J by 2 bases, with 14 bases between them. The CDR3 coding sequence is TGTGCCAGCAGTATGACCGACCGGGGCAATCAGCCCCAGCATTTT. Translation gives CASSMTDRGNQPQHF.

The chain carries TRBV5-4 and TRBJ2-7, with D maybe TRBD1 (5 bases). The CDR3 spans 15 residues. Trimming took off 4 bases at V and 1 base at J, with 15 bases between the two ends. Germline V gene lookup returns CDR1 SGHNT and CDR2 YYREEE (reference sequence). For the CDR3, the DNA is TGTGCCAGCAGCCCCGGGCCACAGGAATCCTACGAGCAGTACTTC. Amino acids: CASSPGPQESYEQYF.